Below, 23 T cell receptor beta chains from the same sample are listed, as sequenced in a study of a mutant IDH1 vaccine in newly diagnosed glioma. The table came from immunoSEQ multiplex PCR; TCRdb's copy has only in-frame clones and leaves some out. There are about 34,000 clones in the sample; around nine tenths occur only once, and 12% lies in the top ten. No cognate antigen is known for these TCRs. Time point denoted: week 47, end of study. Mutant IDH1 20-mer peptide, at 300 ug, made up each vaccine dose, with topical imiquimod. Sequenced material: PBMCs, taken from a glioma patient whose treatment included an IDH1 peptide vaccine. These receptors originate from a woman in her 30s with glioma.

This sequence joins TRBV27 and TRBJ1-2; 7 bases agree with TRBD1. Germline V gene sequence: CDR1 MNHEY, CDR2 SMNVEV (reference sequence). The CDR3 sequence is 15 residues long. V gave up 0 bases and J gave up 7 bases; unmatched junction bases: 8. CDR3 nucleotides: TGTGCCAGCAGTTTATCAGGGGGCGGCTGGAGTGGCTACACCTTC. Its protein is CASSLSGGGWSGYTF.

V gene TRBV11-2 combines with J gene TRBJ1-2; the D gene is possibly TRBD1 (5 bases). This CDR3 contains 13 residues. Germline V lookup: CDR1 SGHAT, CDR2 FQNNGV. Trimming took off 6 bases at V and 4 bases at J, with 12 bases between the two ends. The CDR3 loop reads CASRPQGAYGYTF. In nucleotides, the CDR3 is TGTGCCAGCAGACCCCAGGGCGCCTATGGCTACACCTTC. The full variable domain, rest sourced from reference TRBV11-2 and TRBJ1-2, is EAGVAQSPRYKIIEKRQSVAFWCNPISGHATLYWYQQILGQGPKLLIQFQNNGVVDDSQLPKDRFSAERLKGVDSTLKIQPAKLEDSAVYLCASRPQGAYGYTFGSGTRLTVV.

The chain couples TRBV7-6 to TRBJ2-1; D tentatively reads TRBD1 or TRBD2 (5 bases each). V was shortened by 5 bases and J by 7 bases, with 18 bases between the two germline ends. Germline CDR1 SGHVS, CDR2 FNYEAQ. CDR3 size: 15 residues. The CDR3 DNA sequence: TGTGCCAGCAGCCTAAATCAGGGAGTTGGAAATGAGCAGTTCTTC. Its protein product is CASSLNQGVGNEQFF.

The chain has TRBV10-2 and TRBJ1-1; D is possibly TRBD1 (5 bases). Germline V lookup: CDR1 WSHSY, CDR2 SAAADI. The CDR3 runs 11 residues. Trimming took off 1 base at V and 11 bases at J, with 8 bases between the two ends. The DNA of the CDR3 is TGCGCCAGCAGTGAGTGGGGGGACGCTTTCTTT. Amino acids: CASSEWGDAFF.

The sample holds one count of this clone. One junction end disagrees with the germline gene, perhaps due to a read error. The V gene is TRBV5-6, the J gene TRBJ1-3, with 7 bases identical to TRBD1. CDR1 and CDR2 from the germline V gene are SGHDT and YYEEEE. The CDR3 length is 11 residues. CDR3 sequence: CASSLAGTENF. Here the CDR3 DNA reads TGTGCCAGCAGCTTGGCCGGGACAGAGAACTTT. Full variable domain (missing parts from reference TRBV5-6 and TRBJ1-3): DAGVTQSPTHLIKTRGQQVTLRCSPKSGHDTVSWYQQALGQGPQFIFQYYEEEERQRGNFPDRFSGHQFPNYSSELNVNALLLGDSALYLCASSLAGTENFGEGSWLTVV.

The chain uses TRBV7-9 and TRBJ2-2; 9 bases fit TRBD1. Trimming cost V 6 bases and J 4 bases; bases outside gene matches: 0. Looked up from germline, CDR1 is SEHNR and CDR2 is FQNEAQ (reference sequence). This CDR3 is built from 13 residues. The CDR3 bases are TGTGCCAGCAGGACAGGGGGCACCGGGGAGCTGTTTTTT. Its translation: CASRTGGTGELFF.

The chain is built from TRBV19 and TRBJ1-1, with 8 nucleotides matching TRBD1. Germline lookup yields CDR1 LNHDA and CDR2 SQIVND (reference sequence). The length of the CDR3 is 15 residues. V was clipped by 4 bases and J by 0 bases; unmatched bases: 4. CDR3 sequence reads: CASSKTGGMNTEAFF. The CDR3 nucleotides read TGTGCCAGTAGTAAAACAGGGGGTATGAACACTGAAGCTTTCTTT.

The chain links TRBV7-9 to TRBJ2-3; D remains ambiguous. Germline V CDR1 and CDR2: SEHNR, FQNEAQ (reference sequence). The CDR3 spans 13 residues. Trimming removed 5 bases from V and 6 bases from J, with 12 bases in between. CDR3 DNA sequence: TGTGCCAGCAGCCCAAGTATCGTTGATACGCAGTATTTT. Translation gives CASSPSIVDTQYF.

The CDR3 sequence is CAWGGTGPTEAFF. The CDR3 DNA sequence: TGTGCCTGGGGGGGGACAGGTCCCACTGAAGCTTTCTTT. The V and J genes are TRBV30 and TRBJ1-1; 8 bases are shared with TRBD1. The germline gives CDR1 GTSNPN, CDR2 SVGIG (reference sequence). With 5 bases clipped from V and 4 bases from J, the junction kept 6 bases outside the gene matches. This CDR3 contains 13 residues.

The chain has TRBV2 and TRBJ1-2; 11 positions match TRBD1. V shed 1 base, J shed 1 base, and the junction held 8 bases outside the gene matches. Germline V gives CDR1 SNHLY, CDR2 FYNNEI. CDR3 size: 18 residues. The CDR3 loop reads CASSEGGQGANGNYGYTF. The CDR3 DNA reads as TGTGCCAGCAGTGAAGGAGGACAGGGGGCGAATGGTAACTATGGCTACACCTTC.

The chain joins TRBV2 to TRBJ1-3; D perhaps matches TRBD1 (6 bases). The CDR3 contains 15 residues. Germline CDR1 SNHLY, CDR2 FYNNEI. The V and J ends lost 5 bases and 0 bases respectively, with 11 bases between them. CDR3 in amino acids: CASSTDRSSGNTIYF. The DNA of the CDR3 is TGTGCCAGCAGTACCGACAGGAGCTCTGGAAACACCATATATTTT.

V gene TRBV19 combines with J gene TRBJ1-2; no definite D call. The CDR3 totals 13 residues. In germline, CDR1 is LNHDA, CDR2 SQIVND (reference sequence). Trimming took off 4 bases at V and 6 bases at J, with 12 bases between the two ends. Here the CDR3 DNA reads TGTGCCAGTAGTACTCCTTTCCGGAATGGCTACACCTTC. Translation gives CASSTPFRNGYTF. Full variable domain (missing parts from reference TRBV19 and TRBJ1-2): DGGITQSPKYLFRKEGQNVTLSCEQNLNHDAMYWYRQDPGQGLRLIYYSQIVNDFQKGDIAEGYSVSREKKESFPLTVTSAQKNPTAFYLCASSTPFRNGYTFGSGTRLTVV.

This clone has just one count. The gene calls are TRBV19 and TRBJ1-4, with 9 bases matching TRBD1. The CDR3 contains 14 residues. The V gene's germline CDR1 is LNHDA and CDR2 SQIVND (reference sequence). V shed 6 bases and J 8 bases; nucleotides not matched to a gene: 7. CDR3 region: CASRATGGGEKLFF. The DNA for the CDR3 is TGTGCCAGTAGGGCTACAGGGGGCGGAGAAAAACTGTTTTTT.

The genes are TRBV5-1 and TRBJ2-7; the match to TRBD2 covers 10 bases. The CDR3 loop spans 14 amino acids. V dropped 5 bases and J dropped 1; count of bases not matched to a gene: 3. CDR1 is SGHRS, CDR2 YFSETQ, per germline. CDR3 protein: CASRLAGGSYEQYF. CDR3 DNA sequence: TGCGCCAGCAGATTAGCGGGGGGATCCTACGAGCAGTACTTC. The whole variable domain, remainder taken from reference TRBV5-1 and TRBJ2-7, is KAGVTQTPRYLIKTRGQQVTLSCSPISGHRSVSWYQQTPGQGLQFLFEYFSETQRNKGNFPGRFSGRQFSNSRSEMNVSTLELGDSALYLCASRLAGGSYEQYFGPGTRLTVT.

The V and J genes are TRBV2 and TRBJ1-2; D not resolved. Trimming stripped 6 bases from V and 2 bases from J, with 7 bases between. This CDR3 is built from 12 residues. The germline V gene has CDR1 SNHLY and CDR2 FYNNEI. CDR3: CASRASNYGYTF. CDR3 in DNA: TGTGCCAGCAGGGCCAGCAACTATGGCTACACCTTC.

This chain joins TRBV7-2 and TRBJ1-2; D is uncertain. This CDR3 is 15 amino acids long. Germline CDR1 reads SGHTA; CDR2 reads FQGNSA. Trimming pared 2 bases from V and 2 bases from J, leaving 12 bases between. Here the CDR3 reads CASSLPGASNYGYTF. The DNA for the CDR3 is TGTGCCAGCAGCTTACCGGGAGCCAGCAACTATGGCTACACCTTC. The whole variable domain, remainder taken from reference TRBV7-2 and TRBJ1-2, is GAGVSQSPSNKVTEKGKDVELRCDPISGHTALYWYRQSLGQGLEFLIYFQGNSAPDKSGLPSDRFSAERTGGSVSTLTIQRTQQEDSAVYLCASSLPGASNYGYTFGSGTRLTVV.

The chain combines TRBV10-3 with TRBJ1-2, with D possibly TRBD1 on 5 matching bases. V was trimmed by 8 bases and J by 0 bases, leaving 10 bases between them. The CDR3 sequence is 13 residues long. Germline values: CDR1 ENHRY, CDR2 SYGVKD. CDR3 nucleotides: TGTGCCATCGCGGTACAGGCTAACTATGGCTACACCTTC. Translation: CAIAVQANYGYTF.

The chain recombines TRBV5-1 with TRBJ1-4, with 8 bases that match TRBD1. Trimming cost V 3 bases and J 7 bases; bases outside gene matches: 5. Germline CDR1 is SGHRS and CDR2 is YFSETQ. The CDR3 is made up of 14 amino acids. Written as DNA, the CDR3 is TGCGCCAGCAGCTCCAGGGGGCCAGTTGAAAAACTGTTTTTT. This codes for CASSSRGPVEKLFF.

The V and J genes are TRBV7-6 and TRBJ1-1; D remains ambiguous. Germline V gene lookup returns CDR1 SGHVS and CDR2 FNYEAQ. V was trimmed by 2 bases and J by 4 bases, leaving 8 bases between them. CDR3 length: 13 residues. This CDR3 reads CASSLISGTEAFF. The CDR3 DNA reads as TGTGCCAGCAGCTTAATCTCGGGCACTGAAGCTTTCTTT. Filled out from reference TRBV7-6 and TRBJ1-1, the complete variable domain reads GAGVSQSPRYKVTKRGQDVALRCDPISGHVSLYWYRQALGQGPEFLTYFNYEAQQDKSGLPNDRFSAERPEGSISTLTIQRTEQRDSAMYRCASSLISGTEAFFGQGTRLTVV.

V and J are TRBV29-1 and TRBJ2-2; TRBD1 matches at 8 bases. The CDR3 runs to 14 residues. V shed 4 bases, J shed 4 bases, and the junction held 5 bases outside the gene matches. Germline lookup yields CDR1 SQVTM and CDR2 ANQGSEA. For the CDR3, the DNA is TGCAGCGTTGTCGACAGGGGAAGCACCGGGGAGCTGTTTTTT. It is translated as CSVVDRGSTGELFF.

The CDR3 DNA is TGCGCCAGCAGTGACCTTGGACTAGCGGCCTACGAGCAGTACTTC. This sequence encodes CASSDLGLAAYEQYF. V is TRBV10-2 and J is TRBJ2-7; 10 positions agree with TRBD2. The CDR3 is 15 residues long. CDR1 is WSHSY, CDR2 SAAADI, per germline. The J segment lost 2 bases and the V segment lost 3 bases, leaving 4 bases of the junction unmatched.

CDR3 DNA: TGTGCCAGCAGCTTGTTCTCCGCAGATACGCAGTATTTT. Amino acid sequence: CASSLFSADTQYF. V gene TRBV5-4 combines with J gene TRBJ2-3; no firm D call. Germline-derived CDR1 and CDR2 are SGHNT and YYREEE (reference sequence). This CDR3 has 13 amino acids. Trimming removed 1 base from V and 4 bases from J, with 7 bases in between.

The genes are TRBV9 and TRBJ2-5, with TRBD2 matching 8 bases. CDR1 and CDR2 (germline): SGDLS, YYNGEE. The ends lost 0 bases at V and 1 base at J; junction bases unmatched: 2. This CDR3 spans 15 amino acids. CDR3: CASSVGGGPQETQYF. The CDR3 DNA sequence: TGTGCCAGCAGCGTAGGCGGGGGGCCCCAAGAGACCCAGTACTTC.